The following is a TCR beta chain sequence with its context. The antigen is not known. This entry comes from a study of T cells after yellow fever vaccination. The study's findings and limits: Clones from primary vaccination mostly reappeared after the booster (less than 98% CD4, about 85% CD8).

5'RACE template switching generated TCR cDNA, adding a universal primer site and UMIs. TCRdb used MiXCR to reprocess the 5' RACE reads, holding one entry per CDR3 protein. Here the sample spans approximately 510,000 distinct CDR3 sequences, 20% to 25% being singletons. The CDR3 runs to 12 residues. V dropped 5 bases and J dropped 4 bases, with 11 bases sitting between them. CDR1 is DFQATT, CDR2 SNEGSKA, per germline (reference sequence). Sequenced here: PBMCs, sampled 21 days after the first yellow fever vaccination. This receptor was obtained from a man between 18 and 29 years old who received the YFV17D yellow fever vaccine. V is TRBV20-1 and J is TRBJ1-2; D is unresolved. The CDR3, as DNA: TGCAGTGCTCCGGACGGTCGCTATGGCTACACCTTC. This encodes CSAPDGRYGYTF.